The 11 T cell receptor beta chains below were found in one sample sequenced in a study of OX40 agonist ivuxolimab in advanced cancers. Libraries were prepared by immunoSEQ multiplex PCR; TCRdb keeps only in-frame clonotypes and omits some of them. The sample comprises over 90,000 clones, approximately 95% of which are singletons, and around 0.17% rests with the top ten. The material sequenced was CD4+ or CD8+ T cells sorted from blood, taken in a trial of the OX40 agonist ivuxolimab. Source of these receptors: an adult with an advanced solid tumor such as melanoma, head and neck, liver or kidney cancer.

The genes are TRBV6-6 and TRBJ1-2; the match to TRBD1 covers 7 bases. This CDR3 contains 14 residues. The germline V gene encodes CDR1 MNHNY and CDR2 SVGAGI (reference sequence). V was clipped by 7 bases and J by 4 bases; unmatched bases: 9. CDR3 sequence (DNA): TGTGCCAGCAACCATTCCCAGGGGGGCTATGGCTACACCTTC. It codes for CASNHSQGGYGYTF.

This chain connects TRBV5-1 to TRBJ2-7; 10 nucleotides align to TRBD2. CDR3 size: 14 residues. Unmatched junction bases numbered 3, after V lost 4 bases and J lost 2 bases. Germline CDR1 and CDR2: SGHRS and YFSETQ. The chain's CDR3 is CASSPSGGTYEQYF. CDR3 coding DNA: TGCGCCAGCAGCCCTAGCGGGGGAACCTACGAGCAGTACTTC.

V is TRBV2 and J is TRBJ1-2; weak D call: TRBD1 (5 bases). V was pared by 6 bases and J by 7 bases, with 9 bases between. Germline values: CDR1 SNHLY, CDR2 FYNNEI. CDR3 length equals 11 residues. CDR3 nucleotide sequence: TGTGCCAGCAGCCTCAGGGTTGGCTACACCTTC. Translated, it gives CASSLRVGYTF. The complete variable domain, with remaining parts taken from reference TRBV2 and TRBJ1-2, reads EPEVTQTPSHQVTQMGQEVILRCVPISNHLYFYWYRQILGQKVEFLVSFYNNEISEKSEIFDDQFSVERPDGSNFTLKIRSTKLEDSAMYFCASSLRVGYTFGSGTRLTVV.

The V gene is TRBV4-2, the J gene TRBJ2-7; D is possibly TRBD2 (6 bases). Per germline, CDR1 LGHNA and CDR2 YNFKEQ. V lost 1 base and J 2 bases, leaving 15 bases between the germline ends. This CDR3 spans 16 amino acids. For the CDR3, the DNA is TGTGCCAGCAGCCAAGGCGCGGGACGGGGAACCTACGAGCAGTACTTC. Protein product: CASSQGAGRGTYEQYF.

In DNA form, the CDR3 reads TGTGCCAGCCGGGACAGGACGAACACCGGGGAGCTGTTTTTT. This encodes CASRDRTNTGELFF. This chain joins TRBV9 and TRBJ2-2; 8 bases line up with TRBD1. The CDR3 is 14 amino acids. After removal of 7 bases from V and 0 bases from J, the junction contained 2 bases not matched to a gene. Germline assignment: CDR1 SGDLS and CDR2 YYNGEE.

The chain couples TRBV18 to TRBJ2-1, with D unresolved. Germline CDR1 and CDR2: KGHSH and LQKENI. The CDR3 runs 17 residues. V lost 0 bases, J lost 1 base, and 13 bases lay in between. The CDR3, as DNA: TGTGCCAGCTCACCACCACTGACGACCCTATCCTACAATGAGCAGTTCTTC. Amino acid sequence: CASSPPLTTLSYNEQFF.

The chain combines TRBV7-3 with TRBJ2-5, with a possible D match to TRBD2 (6 bases). This CDR3 comprises 13 residues. Germline loops: CDR1 SGHTA, CDR2 FQGTGA. The V gene lost 5 bases and the J gene lost 3 bases, with 10 bases spanning the gap. The CDR3 nucleotides are TGTGCCAGCAGCGCGGGGCGAGAAGAGACCCAGTACTTC. This sequence encodes CASSAGREETQYF.

The chain is built from TRBV7-2 and TRBJ2-2, with a possible D match to TRBD2 (5 bases). Trimming shortened V by 5 bases and J by 3 bases, and 13 bases separated the two germline ends. This CDR3 is built from 15 residues. The germline CDR1 and CDR2 sequences are SGHTA and FQGNSA. CDR3 nucleotides: TGTGCCAGCAGCCCAACGGGGTGGGACACCGGGGAGCTGTTTTTT. Amino acid sequence: CASSPTGWDTGELFF.

The gene calls are TRBV7-3 and TRBJ2-2, with D unclear. The germline V gene encodes CDR1 SGHTA and CDR2 FQGTGA. V lost 0 bases and J 2 bases, leaving 4 bases between the germline ends. This CDR3 comprises 14 residues. The chain's CDR3 is CASSLTGNTGELFF. CDR3 bases: TGTGCCAGCAGCTTAACAGGAAACACCGGGGAGCTGTTTTTT.

The CDR3 loop reads CASSLTGTGGNTIYF. In DNA form, the CDR3 reads TGTGCCAGCAGTTTAACTGGGACGGGTGGAAACACCATATATTTT. The gene calls are TRBV27 and TRBJ1-3, with D possibly being TRBD1 (5 bases). V was clipped by 2 bases and J by 3 bases, with 11 bases between them. The V gene's germline CDR1 is MNHEY and CDR2 SMNVEV (reference sequence). The CDR3 has 15 amino acids.

V gene TRBV6-5 combines with J gene TRBJ2-1; tentative D call: TRBD2 (5 bases). Germline assignment: CDR1 MNHEY and CDR2 SVGAGI. Trimming stripped 6 bases from V and 7 bases from J, with 13 bases between. The CDR3 consists of 13 residues. This CDR3 reads CASSTGRGNEQFF. The CDR3 DNA is TGTGCCAGCAGCACCGGACGGGGAAATGAGCAGTTCTTC.